This T cell receptor beta chain was observed in a study of blood T cell repertoires in COVID-19. Libraries were prepared by immunoSEQ multiplex PCR; TCRdb keeps only in-frame clonotypes and omits some of them. Seen here are tens of thousands of clones, about 86% observed once, and the top ten hold 4.8%. There are 15 residues in the CDR3. Trimming removed 5 bases from V and 6 bases from J, with 19 bases in between. The germline V gene has CDR1 KGHDR and CDR2 SFDVKD. V gene TRBV24-1 combines with J gene TRBJ2-7, with D tentatively TRBD1 (6 bases). What was sequenced was peripheral blood. The clonotype originates from a man in his 60s with acute or convalescent COVID-19. The CDR3 protein is CATSAPGHGAGEQYF. The DNA for the CDR3 is TGTGCCACCAGTGCCCCGGGACACGGGGCGGGCGAGCAGTACTTC.